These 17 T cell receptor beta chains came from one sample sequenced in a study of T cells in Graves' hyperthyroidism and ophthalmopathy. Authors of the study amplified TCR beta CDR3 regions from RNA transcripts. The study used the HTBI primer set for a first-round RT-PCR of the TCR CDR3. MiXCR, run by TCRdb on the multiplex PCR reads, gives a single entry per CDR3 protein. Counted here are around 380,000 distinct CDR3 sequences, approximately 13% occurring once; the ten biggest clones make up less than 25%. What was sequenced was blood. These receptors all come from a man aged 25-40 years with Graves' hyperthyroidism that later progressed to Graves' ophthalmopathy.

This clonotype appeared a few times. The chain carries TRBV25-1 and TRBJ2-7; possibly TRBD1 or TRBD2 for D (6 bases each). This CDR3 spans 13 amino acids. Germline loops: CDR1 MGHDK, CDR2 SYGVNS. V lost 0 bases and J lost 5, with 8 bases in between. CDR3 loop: CASSEYGGHEQYF. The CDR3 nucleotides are TGTGCCAGCAGTGAATATGGGGGGCACGAGCAGTACTTC.

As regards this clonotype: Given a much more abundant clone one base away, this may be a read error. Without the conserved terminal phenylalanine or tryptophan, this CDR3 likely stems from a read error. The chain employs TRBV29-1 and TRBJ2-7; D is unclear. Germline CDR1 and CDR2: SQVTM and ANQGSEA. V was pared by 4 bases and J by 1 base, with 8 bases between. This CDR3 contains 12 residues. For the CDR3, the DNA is TGCAGCGTTGTGACGGATTCCTACGAGCAGTACCTC. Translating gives CSVVTDSYEQYL.

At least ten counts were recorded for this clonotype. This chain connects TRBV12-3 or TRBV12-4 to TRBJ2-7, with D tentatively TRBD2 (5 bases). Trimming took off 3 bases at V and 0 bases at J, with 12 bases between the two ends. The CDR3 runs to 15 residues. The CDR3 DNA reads TGTGCCAGCAGTTTCGTGCTAGCAAGCTCCTACGAGCAGTACTTC. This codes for CASSFVLASSYEQYF.

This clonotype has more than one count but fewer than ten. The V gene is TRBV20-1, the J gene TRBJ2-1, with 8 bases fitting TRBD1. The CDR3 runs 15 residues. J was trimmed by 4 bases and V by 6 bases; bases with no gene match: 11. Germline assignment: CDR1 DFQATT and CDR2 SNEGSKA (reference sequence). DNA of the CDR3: TGCAGTGCAATTACCGGGACAGGATCTTACAATGAGCAGTTCTTC. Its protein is CSAITGTGSYNEQFF.

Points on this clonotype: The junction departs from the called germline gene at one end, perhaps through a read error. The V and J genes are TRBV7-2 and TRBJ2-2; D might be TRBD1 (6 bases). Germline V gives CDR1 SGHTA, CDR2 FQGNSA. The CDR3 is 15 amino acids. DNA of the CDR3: TGTGCCAGCAGCTTAGATCCAGGGGCGGCTGGGGCGCTGGTTTTT. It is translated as CASSLDPGAAGALVF.

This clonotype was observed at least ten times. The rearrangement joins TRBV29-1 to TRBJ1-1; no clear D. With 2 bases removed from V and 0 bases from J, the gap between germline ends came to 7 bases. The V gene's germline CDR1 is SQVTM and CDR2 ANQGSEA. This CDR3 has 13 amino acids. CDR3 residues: CSVERSMNTEAFF. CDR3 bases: TGCAGCGTTGAACGATCCATGAACACTGAAGCTTTCTTT.

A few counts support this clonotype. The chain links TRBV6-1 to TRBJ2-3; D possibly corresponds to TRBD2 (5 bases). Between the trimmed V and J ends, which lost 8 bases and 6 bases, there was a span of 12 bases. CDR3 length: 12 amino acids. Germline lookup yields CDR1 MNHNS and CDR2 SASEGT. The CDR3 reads CASGLWEDTQYF. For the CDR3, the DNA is TGTGCCAGCGGGCTTTGGGAGGATACGCAGTATTTT.

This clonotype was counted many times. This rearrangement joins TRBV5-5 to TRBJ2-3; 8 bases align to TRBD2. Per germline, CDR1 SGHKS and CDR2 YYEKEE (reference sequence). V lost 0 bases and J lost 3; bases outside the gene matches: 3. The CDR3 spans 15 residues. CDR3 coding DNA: TGTGCCAGCAGCTTGGTGGGACTAGTGACAGATACGCAGTATTTT. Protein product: CASSLVGLVTDTQYF.

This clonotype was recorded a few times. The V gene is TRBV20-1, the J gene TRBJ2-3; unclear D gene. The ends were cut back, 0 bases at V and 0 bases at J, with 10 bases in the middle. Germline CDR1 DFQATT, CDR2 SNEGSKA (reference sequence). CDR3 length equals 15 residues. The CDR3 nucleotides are TGCAGTGCTAGAGATGTGGCGTTCAGCACAGATACGCAGTATTTT. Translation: CSARDVAFSTDTQYF.

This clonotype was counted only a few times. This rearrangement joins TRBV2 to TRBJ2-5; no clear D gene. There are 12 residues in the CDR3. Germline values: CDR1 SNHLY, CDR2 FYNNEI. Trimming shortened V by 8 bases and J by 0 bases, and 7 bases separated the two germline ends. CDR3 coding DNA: TGTGCCAGCGCCCGGGACCAAGAGACCCAGTACTTC. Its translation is CASARDQETQYF.

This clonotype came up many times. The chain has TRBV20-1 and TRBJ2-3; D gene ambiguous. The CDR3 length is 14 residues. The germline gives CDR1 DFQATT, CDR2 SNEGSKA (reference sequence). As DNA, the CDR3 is TGCAGCCTCGCTGGCCCGACGACCCCAGATACGCAGTATTTT. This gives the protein CSLAGPTTPDTQYF.

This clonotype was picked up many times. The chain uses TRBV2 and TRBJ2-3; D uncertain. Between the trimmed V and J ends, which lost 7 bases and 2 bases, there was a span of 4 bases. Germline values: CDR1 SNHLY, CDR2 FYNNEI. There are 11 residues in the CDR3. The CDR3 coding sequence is TGTGCCAGCACCTACACAGATACGCAGTATTTT. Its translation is CASTYTDTQYF.

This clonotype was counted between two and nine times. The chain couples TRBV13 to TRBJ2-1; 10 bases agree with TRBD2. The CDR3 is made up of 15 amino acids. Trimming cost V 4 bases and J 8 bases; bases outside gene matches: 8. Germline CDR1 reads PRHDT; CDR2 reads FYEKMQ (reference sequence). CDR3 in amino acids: CASSSALAGGHEQFF. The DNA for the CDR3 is TGTGCCAGCAGCTCAGCATTAGCGGGGGGTCATGAGCAGTTCTTC.

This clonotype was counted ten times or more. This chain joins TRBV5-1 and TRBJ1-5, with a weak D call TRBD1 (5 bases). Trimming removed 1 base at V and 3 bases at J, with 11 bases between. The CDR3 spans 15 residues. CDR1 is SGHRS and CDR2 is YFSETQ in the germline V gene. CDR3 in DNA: TGCGCCAGCAGCTTGTCGGCAGGGTCCAATCAGCCCCAGCATTTT. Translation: CASSLSAGSNQPQHF. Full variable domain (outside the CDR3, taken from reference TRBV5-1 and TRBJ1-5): KAGVTQTPRYLIKTRGQQVTLSCSPISGHRSVSWYQQTPGQGLQFLFEYFSETQRNKGNFPGRFSGRQFSNSRSEMNVSTLELGDSALYLCASSLSAGSNQPQHFGDGTRLSIL.

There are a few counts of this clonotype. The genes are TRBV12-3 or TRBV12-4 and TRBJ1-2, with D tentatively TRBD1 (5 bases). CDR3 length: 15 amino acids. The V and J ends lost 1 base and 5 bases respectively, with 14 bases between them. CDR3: CASSLGRGVGYGYTF. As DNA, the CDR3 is TGTGCCAGCAGTTTAGGGCGGGGGGTTGGATATGGCTACACCTTC.

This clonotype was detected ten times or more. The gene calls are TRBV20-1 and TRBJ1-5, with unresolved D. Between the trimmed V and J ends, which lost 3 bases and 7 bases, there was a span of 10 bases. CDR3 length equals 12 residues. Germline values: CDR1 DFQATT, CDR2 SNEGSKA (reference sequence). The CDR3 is CSASLIGQPQHF. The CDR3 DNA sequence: TGCAGTGCTAGCTTGATAGGACAGCCCCAGCATTTT.

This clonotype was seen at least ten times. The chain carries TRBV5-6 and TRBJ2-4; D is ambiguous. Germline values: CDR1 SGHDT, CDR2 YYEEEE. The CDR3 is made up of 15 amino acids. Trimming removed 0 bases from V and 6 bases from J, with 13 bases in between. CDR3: CASSLDMEGINIQYF. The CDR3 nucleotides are TGTGCCAGCAGCTTGGACATGGAAGGGATAAACATTCAGTACTTC. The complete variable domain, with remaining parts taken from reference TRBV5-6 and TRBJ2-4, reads DAGVTQSPTHLIKTRGQQVTLRCSPKSGHDTVSWYQQALGQGPQFIFQYYEEEERQRGNFPDRFSGHQFPNYSSELNVNALLLGDSALYLCASSLDMEGINIQYFGAGTRLSVL.